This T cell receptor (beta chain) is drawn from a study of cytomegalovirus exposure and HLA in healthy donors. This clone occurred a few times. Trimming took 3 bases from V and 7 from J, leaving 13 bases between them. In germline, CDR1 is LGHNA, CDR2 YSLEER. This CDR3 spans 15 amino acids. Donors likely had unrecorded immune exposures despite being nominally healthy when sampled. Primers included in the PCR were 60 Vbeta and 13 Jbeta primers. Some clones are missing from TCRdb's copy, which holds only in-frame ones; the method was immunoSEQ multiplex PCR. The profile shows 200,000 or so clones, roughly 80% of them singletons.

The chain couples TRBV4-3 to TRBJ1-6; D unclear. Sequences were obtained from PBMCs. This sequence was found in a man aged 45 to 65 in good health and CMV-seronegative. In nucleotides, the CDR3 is TGCGCCAGCAGCCAGTCCCGGGATTGGAATTCACCCCTCCACTTT. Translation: CASSQSRDWNSPLHF.